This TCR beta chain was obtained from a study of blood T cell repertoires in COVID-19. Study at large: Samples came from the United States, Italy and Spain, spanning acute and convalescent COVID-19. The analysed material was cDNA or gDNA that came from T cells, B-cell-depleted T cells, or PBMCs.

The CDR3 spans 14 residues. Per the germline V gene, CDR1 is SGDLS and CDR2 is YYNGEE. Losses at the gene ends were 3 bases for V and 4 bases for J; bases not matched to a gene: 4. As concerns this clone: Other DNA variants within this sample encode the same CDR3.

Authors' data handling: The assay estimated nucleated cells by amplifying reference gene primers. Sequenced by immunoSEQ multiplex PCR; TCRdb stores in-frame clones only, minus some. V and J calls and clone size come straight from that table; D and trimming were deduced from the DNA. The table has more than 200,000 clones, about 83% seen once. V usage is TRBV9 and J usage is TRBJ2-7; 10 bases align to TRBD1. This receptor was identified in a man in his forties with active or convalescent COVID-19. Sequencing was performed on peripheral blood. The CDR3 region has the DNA TGTGCCAGCAGCGCCGGGACAGGGGTTTACGAGCAGTACTTC. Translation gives CASSAGTGVYEQYF.